A selection of T cell receptor beta chains follows, all from one sample in a study of T cells in Graves' hyperthyroidism and ophthalmopathy. MiXCR was run by TCRdb on the multiplex PCR reads, yielding one entry per CDR3 protein. The table includes around 760,000 distinct CDR3 sequences, over 35% detected once. The sample taken for sequencing was blood. All receptors derive from a woman in her forties with Graves' hyperthyroidism. The CDR3 runs from the conserved cysteine through the conserved F or W. Fields, in order: V gene, clone size, CDR3 protein. Not every row has a clone size; where given, it reads once, few, many or a size class.

TRBV7-2,few,CASTNYLPSQETQYF
TRBV5-1,few,CASSPGLRNTEAFF
TRBV10-3,many,CAIGRGIGDNRVEAFF
TRBV7-9,NA,CASGGADYEQYF
TRBV19,many,CASSARDGEQYF
TRBV6-5,few,CASAVNGRELYEQYF
TRBV6-5,few,CASSYGAAGLSYNSPLHF
TRBV12-3/TRBV12-4,many,CASSLVRGLSGSF
TRBV5-8,many,CASSQRTGGALGGYTF
TRBV15,many,CATSRDLAGMREQYF
TRBV6-5,NA,CASSYSSYIYGYTF
TRBV2,once,CASSEGWDEKLFF
TRBV29-1,NA,CSVEVEGSTEAFF
TRBV5-5,many,CASSLGPTNEKLFF
TRBV12-3/TRBV12-4,NA,CASSLEGDLLQPQHF
TRBV9,NA,CASSVESPDTQYF
TRBV19,few,CASSIARGIYGYTF
TRBV5-1,few,CASSLGGQGGNTEAFF
TRBV7-9,many,CASSSHSYEQYF
TRBV6-1,NA,CASTERTVDYGYTF
TRBV12-3/TRBV12-4,NA,CASSLWAGTTYEQYF
TRBV11-2,NA,CASSLEGQSSYNSPLHF
TRBV12-3/TRBV12-4,NA,CASSRRLAANTGELFF
TRBV24-1,NA,CASSGPPTTEAFF
TRBV15,NA,CATSGDRAWETEAFF
TRBV10-3,NA,CAIRRQDGYEQYF
TRBV15,many,CATSARSDEQYF
TRBV6-6,NA,CASSYVGRSTDTQYF
TRBV25-1,NA,CASSFGVAGETQYF
TRBV12-3/TRBV12-4,few,CASTGVSYNSPLHF
TRBV5-4,NA,CASSLDLAGGHETQYF
TRBV7-9,NA,CASSLTGGLAGDPYNEQFF
TRBV10-3,many,CAISGGGPNTEAFF
TRBV7-2,many,CASSFRGAVEQYF
TRBV20-1,few,CRGGFYGYTF
TRBV5-1,few,CASSFRGRDLYGYTF